This T cell receptor (beta chain) is from a study of technical replicates of blood from a few donors. The table came from immunoSEQ multiplex PCR; TCRdb's copy has only in-frame clones and leaves some out. Of around 58,000 clones in the sample, around 84% are singletons; the top ten hold under 6.5%. The specimen sequenced was PBMCs. This receptor was obtained from a human donor in good health. Some clones in this sample may be carry-over from other donors' samples.

The CDR3 DNA sequence: TGCAGCGTCGCCGGGACAGGGGGCACAGATACGCAGTATTTT. Its translation is CSVAGTGGTDTQYF. The chain has TRBV29-1 and TRBJ2-3; TRBD1 agrees at 10 bases. The trim removed 6 bases at V and 1 base at J, leaving 4 bases unmatched. The CDR3 sequence is 14 residues long. Germline V gene sequence: CDR1 SQVTM, CDR2 ANQGSEA.